Shown below are 31 T cell receptor beta chains from a single sample sequenced in a study of blood T cell repertoires in COVID-19. Assay: immunoSEQ multiplex PCR; the TCRdb copy retains only in-frame clones and omits some. This sample has approximately 120,000 clones, with 75% to 90% found just once. Sequenced: peripheral blood. The origin of the receptors is a woman aged 60-75 years with acute or convalescent COVID-19.

The rearrangement joins TRBV28 to TRBJ1-2, with a weak D call TRBD1 (6 bases). This CDR3 has 12 amino acids. The V end lost 5 bases, the J end lost 8 bases, and 12 bases lay between the germline ends. Germline-derived CDR1 and CDR2 are MDHEN and SYDVKM. The chain's CDR3 is CASSIAGVGYTF. As DNA, the CDR3 is TGTGCCAGCAGTATTGCAGGGGTGGGCTACACCTTC.

This rearrangement joins TRBV14 to TRBJ2-7; 9 bases map to TRBD1. From germline, CDR1 is SGHDN and CDR2 FVKESK. The CDR3 length is 15 residues. V was clipped by 5 bases and J by 6 bases; unmatched bases: 11. CDR3 amino acids: CASSKGDRGGSEQYF. The CDR3 DNA reads as TGTGCCAGCAGCAAGGGTGACAGGGGGGGTTCCGAGCAGTACTTC.

The CDR3 here is CASSPTGVYEQYF. In DNA, the CDR3 is TGTGCCAGCAGCCCGACAGGGGTATACGAGCAGTACTTC. V and J are TRBV3-1 (or the pseudogene TRBV3-2) and TRBJ2-7; 8 bases align to TRBD1. The CDR3 is 13 residues long. Germline V gene sequence: CDR1 LGHDT, CDR2 YNNKEL (reference sequence). Trimming cost V 4 bases and J 4 bases; bases outside gene matches: 3.

As for this clone: This sample also contains other DNA sequences that code for the same CDR3. The chain couples TRBV7-9 to TRBJ1-2, with D hard to call. The ends were cut back, 3 bases at V and 7 bases at J, with 12 bases in the middle. In germline, CDR1 is SEHNR, CDR2 FQNEAQ (reference sequence). The CDR3 sequence is 13 residues long. CDR3 sequence reads: CASSFEGVRGYTF. The CDR3 nucleotides are TGTGCCAGCAGCTTTGAGGGAGTACGTGGCTACACCTTC.

The chain links TRBV7-3 to TRBJ1-5, with D hard to call. CDR3 size: 16 residues. Germline V gene data show CDR1 as SGHTA and CDR2 as FQGTGA. V was pared by 1 base and J by 1 base, with 11 bases between. The CDR3 DNA is TGTGCCAGCAGCTTAAAATGGAGCAAGAGCAATCAGCCCCAGCATTTT. Translated, it gives CASSLKWSKSNQPQHF. The complete variable domain, with remaining parts taken from reference TRBV7-3 and TRBJ1-5, reads GAGVSQTPSNKVTEKGKYVELRCDPISGHTALYWYRQSLGQGPEFLIYFQGTGAADDSGLPNDRFFAVRPEGSVSTLKIQRTERGDSAVYLCASSLKWSKSNQPQHFGDGTRLSIL.

J is TRBJ1-2 and V is TRBV19, with D perhaps TRBD1 (5 bases). The V and J ends lost 6 bases and 2 bases respectively, with 10 bases between them. The length of the CDR3 is 13 residues. Germline V gene data show CDR1 as LNHDA and CDR2 as SQIVND (reference sequence). This CDR3 is CASRPDSNYGYTF. The CDR3 DNA follows: TGTGCCAGTAGACCAGACAGCAACTATGGCTACACCTTC.

The chain couples TRBV2 to TRBJ2-2, with 8 bases that match TRBD1. The CDR3 spans 17 residues. CDR1 SNHLY and CDR2 FYNNEI come from the germline V gene. V lost 7 bases and J lost 6; bases outside the gene matches: 16. Here the CDR3 reads CASISRTGWEKAGELFF. The CDR3 bases are TGTGCCAGCATATCCAGGACAGGGTGGGAAAAAGCCGGGGAGCTGTTTTTT.

V is TRBV28 and J is TRBJ2-3; TRBD1 might be the D (5 bases). Germline V gene lookup returns CDR1 MDHEN and CDR2 SYDVKM. The V and J ends lost 7 bases and 1 base respectively, with 12 bases between them. The CDR3 covers 14 residues. The CDR3 here is CASKFQGGTDTQYF. The CDR3 coding sequence is TGTGCCAGCAAGTTCCAGGGCGGCACAGATACGCAGTATTTT.

The J gene is TRBJ2-2, the V gene TRBV28; TRBD1 might be the D (6 bases). The germline V and J ends were trimmed by 2 bases and 4 bases, with 11 bases remaining between them. CDR3 size: 15 residues. Germline V CDR1 and CDR2: MDHEN, SYDVKM. The DNA for the CDR3 is TGTGCCAGCAGTTTAACCCCCAGGGGCACCGGGGAGCTGTTTTTT. It codes for CASSLTPRGTGELFF.

The chain couples TRBV11-3 to TRBJ2-2; no clear D. This CDR3 has 15 residues. Germline-derived CDR1 and CDR2 are SGHNT and YENEEA. V was cut by 0 bases and J by 6 bases, with 11 bases left in between. CDR3 nucleotide sequence: TGTGCCAGCAGCTTAGAGGCTAGTCGTCCCGGGGAGCTGTTTTTT. It specifies CASSLEASRPGELFF.

The chain combines TRBV6-5 with TRBJ2-5; TRBD2 matches 10 bases. V shed 3 bases, J shed 5 bases, and the junction held 6 bases outside the gene matches. Looked up from germline, CDR1 is MNHEY and CDR2 is SVGAGI. This CDR3 comprises 15 residues. Here the CDR3 DNA reads TGTGCCAGCAGTTATACTTCGGGACTAGCGGAGACCCAGTACTTC. Translating it yields CASSYTSGLAETQYF.

V usage is TRBV10-3 and J usage is TRBJ1-1; 7 positions agree with TRBD1. The CDR3 contains 13 residues. The junction had 3 bases not matched to a gene; V was cut back by 7 bases and J by 1 base. Germline loops: CDR1 ENHRY, CDR2 SYGVKD. Here the CDR3 DNA reads TGTGCCATCAAAGGACAGGAGAACACTGAAGCTTTCTTT. Protein sequence: CAIKGQENTEAFF.

The J gene is TRBJ1-1, the V gene TRBV5-8; D is possibly TRBD1 (5 bases). V was shortened by 3 bases and J by 0 bases, with 12 bases between the two germline ends. CDR3 length: 15 residues. Looked up from germline, CDR1 is SGHTS and CDR2 is YDEGEE. CDR3 bases: TGTGCCAGCAGCTCGGCGGGACTCATGAACACTGAAGCTTTCTTT. Its translation is CASSSAGLMNTEAFF.

The gene calls are TRBV6-5 and TRBJ1-1; D is unclear. This CDR3 region has 12 residues. The V gene's germline CDR1 is MNHEY and CDR2 SVGAGI. V lost 6 bases and J 7 bases, leaving 12 bases between the germline ends. The CDR3: CASSRRENEAFF. Here the CDR3 DNA reads TGTGCCAGCAGCCGGAGGGAAAATGAAGCTTTCTTT.

The chain links TRBV3-1 (or the pseudogene TRBV3-2) to TRBJ1-6; 7 bases are shared with TRBD1. The CDR3 is 13 residues long. Germline loops: CDR1 LGHDT, CDR2 YNNKEL (reference sequence). The trim removed 4 bases at V and 9 bases at J, leaving 3 bases unmatched. The CDR3 reads CASSLDRVSPLHF. CDR3 DNA: TGTGCCAGCAGCCTTGACAGGGTTTCACCCCTCCACTTT.

The V and J genes are TRBV11-2 and TRBJ2-1; 8 bases are shared with TRBD2. The germline CDR1 and CDR2 sequences are SGHAT and FQNNGV. V shed 5 bases, J shed 6 bases, and the junction held 12 bases outside the gene matches. CDR3 size: 16 residues. In DNA, the CDR3 is TGTGCCAGCAGCGCTACTATCATCCGGGGGGGCAATGAGCAGTTCTTC. This gives the protein CASSATIIRGGNEQFF. The whole variable domain, filled in from reference TRBV11-2 and TRBJ2-1, reads EAGVAQSPRYKIIEKRQSVAFWCNPISGHATLYWYQQILGQGPKLLIQFQNNGVVDDSQLPKDRFSAERLKGVDSTLKIQPAKLEDSAVYLCASSATIIRGGNEQFFGPGTRLTVL.

This clone qualifies as medium-sized. Different DNA sequences within this sample yield the same CDR3. V gene TRBV28 combines with J gene TRBJ1-1; D might be TRBD1 (5 bases). The CDR3 runs 14 residues. V lost 5 bases to trimming and J lost 4 bases, with 14 bases between them. CDR1 is MDHEN, CDR2 SYDVKM, per germline. The CDR3 DNA reads TGTGCCAGCAGTATAGGGGTGGGGGGCACTGAAGCTTTCTTT. It codes for CASSIGVGGTEAFF.

The chain uses TRBV30 and TRBJ2-1, with 7 bases lining up with TRBD2. V lost 7 bases, J lost 7 bases, and 4 bases stayed unmatched. This CDR3 comprises 11 residues. The germline V gene encodes CDR1 GTSNPN and CDR2 SVGIG (reference sequence). Here the CDR3 reads CASGGGNEQFF. CDR3 sequence (DNA): TGTGCCTCGGGCGGGGGTAATGAGCAGTTCTTC.

This rearrangement joins TRBV2 to TRBJ2-2; TRBD2 is a possible D gene (5 bases). Trimming stripped 5 bases from V and 0 bases from J, with 10 bases between. Germline lookup yields CDR1 SNHLY and CDR2 FYNNEI. This CDR3 is 15 amino acids long. The DNA of the CDR3 is TGTGCCAGCAGTTTTCGGGGATCGAACACCGGGGAGCTGTTTTTT. Translated, it gives CASSFRGSNTGELFF.

CDR3 DNA: TGTGCCAGCAGTTCAGACCGGGGTGCTAACATTCAGTACTTC. This codes for CASSSDRGANIQYF. The chain joins TRBV28 to TRBJ2-4; a weak D match, TRBD2 (5 bases). The V end was cut by 4 bases, the J end by 7 bases, with 14 bases between. This CDR3 is built from 14 residues. In germline, CDR1 is MDHEN, CDR2 SYDVKM.

V and J are TRBV28 and TRBJ1-2; D unclear. Trimming took off 7 bases at V and 7 bases at J, with 16 bases between the two ends. The CDR3 contains 13 residues. Germline V lookup: CDR1 MDHEN, CDR2 SYDVKM. In DNA, the CDR3 is TGTGCCAGCACCTTTCGAGAAATGAGTGGCTACACCTTC. Residues: CASTFREMSGYTF.

The rearrangement joins TRBV19 to TRBJ1-5, with TRBD1 as a possible D gene (6 bases). Trimming shortened V by 4 bases and J by 0 bases, and 13 bases separated the two germline ends. From germline, CDR1 is LNHDA and CDR2 SQIVND (reference sequence). The CDR3 consists of 16 residues. CDR3 DNA: TGTGCCAGTAGTAGAGGACAGTGGAATAGCAATCAGCCCCAGCATTTT. Encoded protein: CASSRGQWNSNQPQHF. The whole variable domain, filled in from reference TRBV19 and TRBJ1-5, reads DGGITQSPKYLFRKEGQNVTLSCEQNLNHDAMYWYRQDPGQGLRLIYYSQIVNDFQKGDIAEGYSVSREKKESFPLTVTSAQKNPTAFYLCASSRGQWNSNQPQHFGDGTRLSIL.

V gene TRBV27 combines with J gene TRBJ2-7; TRBD2 matches 14 bases. The V gene end was trimmed by 3 bases and the J gene end by 6 bases; junction bases not matched to a gene: 4. Germline loops: CDR1 MNHEY, CDR2 SMNVEV (reference sequence). The CDR3 covers 15 residues. The CDR3 is CASSFSGLAGGEQYF. The DNA for the CDR3 is TGTGCCAGCAGTTTTTCCGGACTAGCGGGAGGCGAGCAGTACTTC.

The CDR3 DNA reads as TGTGCCAGCAGCTCCGGACAGGGATGGGTTGAAAAACTGTTTTTT. It codes for CASSSGQGWVEKLFF. The chain combines TRBV28 with TRBJ1-4; 8 bases align to TRBD1. Unmatched junction bases numbered 10, after V lost 6 bases and J lost 7 bases. CDR3 length: 15 residues. CDR1 MDHEN and CDR2 SYDVKM come from the germline V gene.

The chain uses TRBV4-1 and TRBJ1-2; tentatively, D is TRBD1 (6 bases). This CDR3 is 15 amino acids long. The V end was cut by 5 bases, the J end by 0 bases, with 13 bases between. Germline values: CDR1 MGHRA, CDR2 YSYEKL. The CDR3 DNA is TGCGCCAGCAGCGTCCACAGGGAAGCTAACTATGGCTACACCTTC. The encoded protein is CASSVHREANYGYTF.

The J gene is TRBJ2-1, the V gene TRBV5-1; TRBD1 is a possible D gene (5 bases). The CDR3 has 14 residues. V dropped 1 base and J dropped 6 bases, with 11 bases sitting between them. Germline-derived CDR1 and CDR2 are SGHRS and YFSETQ. The CDR3 sequence: CASSLMGQGNEQFF. CDR3 bases: TGCGCCAGCAGCTTGATGGGGCAGGGCAATGAGCAGTTCTTC.

V is TRBV4-1 and J is TRBJ2-6; a possible D gene is TRBD2 (6 bases). This CDR3 has 17 amino acids. Germline loops: CDR1 MGHRA, CDR2 YSYEKL. Trimming stripped 1 base from V and 0 bases from J, with 10 bases between. The DNA for the CDR3 is TGCGCCAGCAGCCAAGTGCGCGGGGCCTCTGGGGCCAACGTCCTGACTTTC. It yields the protein CASSQVRGASGANVLTF.

The chain links TRBV6-5 to TRBJ2-3; the D gene is possibly TRBD2 (6 bases). CDR1 MNHEY and CDR2 SVGAGI come from the germline V gene. The CDR3 is 13 amino acids. The DNA for the CDR3 is TGTGTCGCGCGGGGTTTGGGCACAGATACGCAGTATTTT. This gives the protein CVARGLGTDTQYF.

V gene TRBV3-1 (or the pseudogene TRBV3-2) combines with J gene TRBJ2-7; a weak D match, TRBD1 (5 bases). V gave up 1 base and J gave up 1 base, with 11 bases separating them. Germline assignment: CDR1 LGHDT and CDR2 YNNKEL (reference sequence). This CDR3 has 15 residues. The CDR3 spells CASSQAAGPSYEQYF. The CDR3 region has the DNA TGTGCCAGCAGCCAAGCGGCAGGGCCTTCCTACGAGCAGTACTTC.

The gene calls are TRBV5-1 and TRBJ2-3, with TRBD1 matching 8 bases. The germline gives CDR1 SGHRS, CDR2 YFSETQ. CDR3 length equals 15 residues. Trimming took 3 bases from V and 3 from J; bases not matched to a gene: 6. The CDR3 nucleotides read TGCGCCAGCAGCTCCCAGGGGGCAAAGACAGATACGCAGTATTTT. This translates into CASSSQGAKTDTQYF.

This chain joins TRBV7-9 and TRBJ1-2; tentatively, D is TRBD1 (5 bases). Trimming removed 6 bases from V and 8 bases from J, with 16 bases in between. CDR3 size: 13 residues. In germline, CDR1 is SEHNR, CDR2 FQNEAQ (reference sequence). CDR3 coding DNA: TGTGCCAGCAGTTCACAGGCGTCCGAGGGCTACACCTTC. Translated, it gives CASSSQASEGYTF.